This T cell receptor (beta chain) is drawn from a study of T cells expressing NK-cell markers. After re-calling the 5' RACE reads, TCRdb lists one entry per CDR3 protein, DNA absent. Its listing shows about 20,000 distinct CDR3 sequences. The CDR3 is made up of 16 amino acids. The V gene's germline CDR1 is MRHNA and CDR2 SNTAGT. The origin of this receptor is a man aged 18 to 69 in good health. Sequencing used blood T cells: a sorted CD56 or NKG2C T cell subset, CD4+ or CD8+ T cells, or bulk PBMC T cells (not recorded which). The chain carries TRBV6-4 and TRBJ2-1. CDR3: CASSDSSGHSYNEQFF.